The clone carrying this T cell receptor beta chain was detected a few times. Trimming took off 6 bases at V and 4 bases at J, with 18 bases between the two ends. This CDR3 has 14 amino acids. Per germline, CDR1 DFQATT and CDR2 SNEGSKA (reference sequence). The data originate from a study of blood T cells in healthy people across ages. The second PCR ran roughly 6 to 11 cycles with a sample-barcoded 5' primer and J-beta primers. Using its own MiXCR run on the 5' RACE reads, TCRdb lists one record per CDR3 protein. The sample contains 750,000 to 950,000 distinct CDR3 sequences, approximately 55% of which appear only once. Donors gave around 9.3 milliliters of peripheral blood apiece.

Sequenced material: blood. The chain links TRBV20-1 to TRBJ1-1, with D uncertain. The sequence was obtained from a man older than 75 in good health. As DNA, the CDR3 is TGCAGTGCCAGCAAGCGTACCAGGAGCACTGAAGCTTTCTTT. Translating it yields CSASKRTRSTEAFF.